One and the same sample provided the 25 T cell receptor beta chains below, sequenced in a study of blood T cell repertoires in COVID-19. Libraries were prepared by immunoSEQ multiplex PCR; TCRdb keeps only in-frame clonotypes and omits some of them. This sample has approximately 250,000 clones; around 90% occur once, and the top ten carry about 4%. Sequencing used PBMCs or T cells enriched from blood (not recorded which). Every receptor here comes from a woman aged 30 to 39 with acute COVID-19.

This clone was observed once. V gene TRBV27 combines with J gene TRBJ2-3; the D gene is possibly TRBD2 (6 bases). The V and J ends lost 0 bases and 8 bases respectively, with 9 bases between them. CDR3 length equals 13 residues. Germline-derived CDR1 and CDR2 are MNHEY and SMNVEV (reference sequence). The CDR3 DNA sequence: TGTGCCAGCAGTTTATCCCTGGGAGGTACGCAGTATTTT. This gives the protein CASSLSLGGTQYF.

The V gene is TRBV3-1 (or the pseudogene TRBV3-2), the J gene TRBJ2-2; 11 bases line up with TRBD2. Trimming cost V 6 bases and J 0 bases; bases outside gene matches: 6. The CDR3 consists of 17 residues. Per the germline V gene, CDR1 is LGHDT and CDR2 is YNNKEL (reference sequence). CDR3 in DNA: TGTGCCAGCAGACCCGGGACTAGCGGAGCGAACACCGGGGAGCTGTTTTTT. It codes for CASRPGTSGANTGELFF.

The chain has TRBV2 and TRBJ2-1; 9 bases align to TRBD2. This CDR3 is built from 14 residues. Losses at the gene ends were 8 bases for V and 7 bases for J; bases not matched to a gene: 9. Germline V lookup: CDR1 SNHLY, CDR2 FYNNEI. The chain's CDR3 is CASVREGLVNEQFF. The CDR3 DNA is TGTGCCAGCGTGCGGGAGGGCCTCGTGAATGAGCAGTTCTTC.

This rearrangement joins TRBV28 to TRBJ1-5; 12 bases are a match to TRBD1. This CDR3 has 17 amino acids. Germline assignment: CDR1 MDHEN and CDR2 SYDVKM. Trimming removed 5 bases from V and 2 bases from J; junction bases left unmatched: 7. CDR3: CASSPSGTGGGNQPQHF. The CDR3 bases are TGTGCCAGCAGTCCATCCGGGACAGGGGGCGGCAATCAGCCCCAGCATTTT.

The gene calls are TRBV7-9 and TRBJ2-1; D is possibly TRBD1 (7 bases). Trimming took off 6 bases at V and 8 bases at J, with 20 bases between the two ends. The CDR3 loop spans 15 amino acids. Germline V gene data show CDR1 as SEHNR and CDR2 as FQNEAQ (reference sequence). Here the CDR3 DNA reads TGTGCCAGCAGGCCAGGGGGAGGACTCGGCGATGAGCAGTTCTTC. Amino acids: CASRPGGGLGDEQFF.

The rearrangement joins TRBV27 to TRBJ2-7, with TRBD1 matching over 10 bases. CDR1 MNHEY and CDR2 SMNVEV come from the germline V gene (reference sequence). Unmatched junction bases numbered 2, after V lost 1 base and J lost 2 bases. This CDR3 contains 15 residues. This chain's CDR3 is CASSLFGTGAYEQYF. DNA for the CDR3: TGTGCCAGCAGTTTATTTGGGACAGGGGCCTACGAGCAGTACTTC.

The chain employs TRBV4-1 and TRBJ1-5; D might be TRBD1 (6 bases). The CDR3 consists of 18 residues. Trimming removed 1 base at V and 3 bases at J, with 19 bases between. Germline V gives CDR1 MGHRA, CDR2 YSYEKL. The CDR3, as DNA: TGCGCCAGCAGCCAAGTTTTTGCCGCCGCAGGGGCCAATCAGCCCCAGCATTTT. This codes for CASSQVFAAAGANQPQHF.

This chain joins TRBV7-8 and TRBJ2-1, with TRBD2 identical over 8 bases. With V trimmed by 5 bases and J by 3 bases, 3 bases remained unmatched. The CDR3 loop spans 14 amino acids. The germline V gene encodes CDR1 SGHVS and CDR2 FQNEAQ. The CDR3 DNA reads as TGTGCCAGCAGCCCAAGCGGGAGCTACAATGAGCAGTTCTTC. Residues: CASSPSGSYNEQFF.

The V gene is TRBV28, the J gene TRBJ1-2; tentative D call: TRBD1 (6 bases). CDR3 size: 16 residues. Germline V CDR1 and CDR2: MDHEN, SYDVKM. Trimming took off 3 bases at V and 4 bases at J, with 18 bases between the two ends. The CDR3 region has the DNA TGTGCCAGCAGTTTGGCTACAGGGACTACAGGCTATGGCTACACCTTC. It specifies CASSLATGTTGYGYTF.

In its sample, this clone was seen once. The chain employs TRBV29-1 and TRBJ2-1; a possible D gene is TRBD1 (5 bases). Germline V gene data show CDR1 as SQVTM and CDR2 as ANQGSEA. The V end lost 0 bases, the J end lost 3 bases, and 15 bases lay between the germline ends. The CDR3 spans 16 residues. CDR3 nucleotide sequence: TGCAGCGTTGAAGATCTGCCAGGGAACTTCTACAATGAGCAGTTCTTC. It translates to CSVEDLPGNFYNEQFF.

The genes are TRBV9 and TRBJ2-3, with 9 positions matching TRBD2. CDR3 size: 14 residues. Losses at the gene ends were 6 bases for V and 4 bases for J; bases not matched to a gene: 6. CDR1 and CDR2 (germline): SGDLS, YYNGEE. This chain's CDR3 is CASTLAGVPDTQYF. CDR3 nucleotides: TGTGCCAGCACCTTAGCGGGAGTGCCAGATACGCAGTATTTT.

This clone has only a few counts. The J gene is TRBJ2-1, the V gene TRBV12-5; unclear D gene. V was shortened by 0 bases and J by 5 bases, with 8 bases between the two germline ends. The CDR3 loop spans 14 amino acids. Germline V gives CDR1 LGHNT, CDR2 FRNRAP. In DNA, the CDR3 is TGTGCTAGTGGTTTGGTACCAGGAAACAATGAGCAGTTCTTC. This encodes CASGLVPGNNEQFF.

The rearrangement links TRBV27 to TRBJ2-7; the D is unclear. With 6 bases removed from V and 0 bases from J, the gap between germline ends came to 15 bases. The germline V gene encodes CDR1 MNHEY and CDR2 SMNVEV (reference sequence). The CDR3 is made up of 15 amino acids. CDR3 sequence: CASSGNSRSSYEQYF. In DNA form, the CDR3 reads TGTGCCAGCAGCGGAAACAGCCGTAGCTCCTACGAGCAGTACTTC.

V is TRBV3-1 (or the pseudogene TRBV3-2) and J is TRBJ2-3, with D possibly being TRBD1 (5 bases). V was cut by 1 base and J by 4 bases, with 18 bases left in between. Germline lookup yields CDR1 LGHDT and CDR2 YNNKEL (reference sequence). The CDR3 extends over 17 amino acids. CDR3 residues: CASSQGTTANLADTQYF. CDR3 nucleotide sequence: TGTGCCAGCAGCCAAGGTACGACAGCCAACCTTGCAGATACGCAGTATTTT.

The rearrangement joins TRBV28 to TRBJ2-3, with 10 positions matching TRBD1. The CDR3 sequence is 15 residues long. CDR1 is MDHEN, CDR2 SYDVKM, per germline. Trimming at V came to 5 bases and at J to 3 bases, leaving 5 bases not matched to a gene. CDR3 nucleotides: TGTGCCAGCAGTACGACAGGGGGCGAAACAGATACGCAGTATTTT. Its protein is CASSTTGGETDTQYF.

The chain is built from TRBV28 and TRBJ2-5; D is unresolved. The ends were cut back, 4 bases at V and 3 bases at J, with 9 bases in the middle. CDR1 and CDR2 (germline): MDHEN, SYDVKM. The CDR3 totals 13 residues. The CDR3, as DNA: TGTGCCAGCAGTTCTGGAGACGAAGAGACCCAGTACTTC. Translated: CASSSGDEETQYF.

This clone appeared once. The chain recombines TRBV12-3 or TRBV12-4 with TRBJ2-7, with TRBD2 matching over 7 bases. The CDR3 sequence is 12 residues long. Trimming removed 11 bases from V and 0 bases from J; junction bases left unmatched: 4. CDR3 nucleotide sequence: TGTGCCTCGGGGGGAAGCTCCTACGAGCAGTACTTC. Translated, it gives CASGGSSYEQYF.

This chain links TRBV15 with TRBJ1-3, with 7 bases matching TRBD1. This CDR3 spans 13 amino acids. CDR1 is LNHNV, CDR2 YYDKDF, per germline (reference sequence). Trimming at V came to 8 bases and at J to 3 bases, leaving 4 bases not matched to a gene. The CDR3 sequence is CATRTGGGNTIYF. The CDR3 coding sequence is TGTGCCACCCGGACAGGCGGTGGAAACACCATATATTTT.

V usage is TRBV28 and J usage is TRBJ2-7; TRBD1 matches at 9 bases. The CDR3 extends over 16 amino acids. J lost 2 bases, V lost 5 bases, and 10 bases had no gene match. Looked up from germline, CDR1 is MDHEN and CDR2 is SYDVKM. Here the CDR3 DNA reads TGTGCCAGCAGTACTCCCGCCGGGACAGGGCCCTACGAGCAGTACTTC. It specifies CASSTPAGTGPYEQYF.

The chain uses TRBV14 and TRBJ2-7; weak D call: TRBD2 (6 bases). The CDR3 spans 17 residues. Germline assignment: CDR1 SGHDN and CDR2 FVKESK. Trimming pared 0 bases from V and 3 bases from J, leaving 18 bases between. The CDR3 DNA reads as TGTGCCAGCAGCCAAGATTATCGTAGCGGATTAATCTACGAGCAGTACTTC. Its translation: CASSQDYRSGLIYEQYF.

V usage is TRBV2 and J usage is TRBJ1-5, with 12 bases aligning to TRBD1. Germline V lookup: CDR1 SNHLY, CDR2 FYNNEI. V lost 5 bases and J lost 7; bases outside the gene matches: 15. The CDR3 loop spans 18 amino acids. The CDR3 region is CASSPLNPGQGASQPQHF. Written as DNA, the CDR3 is TGTGCCAGCAGTCCGCTTAATCCGGGACAGGGGGCGTCGCAGCCCCAGCATTTT.

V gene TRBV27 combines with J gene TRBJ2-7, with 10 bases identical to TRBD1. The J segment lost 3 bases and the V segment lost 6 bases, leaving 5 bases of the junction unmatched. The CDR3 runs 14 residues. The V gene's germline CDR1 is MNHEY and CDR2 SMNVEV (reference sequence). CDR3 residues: CASRATGGNYEQYF. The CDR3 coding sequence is TGTGCCAGCAGGGCGACAGGGGGCAACTACGAGCAGTACTTC.

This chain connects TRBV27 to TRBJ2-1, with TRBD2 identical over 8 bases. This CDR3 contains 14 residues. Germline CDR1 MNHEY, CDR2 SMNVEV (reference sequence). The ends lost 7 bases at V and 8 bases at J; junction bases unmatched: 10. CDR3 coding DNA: TGTGCCAGCACCCAAAGGGGACTAGTCGATGAGCAGTTCTTC. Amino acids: CASTQRGLVDEQFF.

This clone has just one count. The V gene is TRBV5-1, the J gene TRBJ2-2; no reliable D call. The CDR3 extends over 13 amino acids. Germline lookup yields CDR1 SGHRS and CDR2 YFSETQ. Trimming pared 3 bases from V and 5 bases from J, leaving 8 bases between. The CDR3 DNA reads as TGCGCCAGCAGCTCCCTCGGTACCGGGGAGCTGTTTTTT. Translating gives CASSSLGTGELFF.

The CDR3 sequence: CASTRQGMGNTEAFF. For the CDR3, the DNA is TGTGCCAGCACTAGACAGGGTATGGGGAACACTGAAGCTTTCTTT. V gene TRBV14 combines with J gene TRBJ1-1, with TRBD1 matching over 7 bases. CDR1 and CDR2 from the germline V gene are SGHDN and FVKESK. J was trimmed by 1 base and V by 7 bases; bases with no gene match: 9. The CDR3 totals 15 residues.